The clone carrying this T cell receptor beta chain was counted between two and nine times. These data are taken from a study of T cell changes during pregnancy in multiple sclerosis. The V and J ends lost 8 bases and 0 bases respectively, with 12 bases between them. The CDR3 consists of 13 residues. The germline V gene has CDR1 GTSNPN and CDR2 SVGIG (reference sequence). TCRdb's copy holds only in-frame clones and misses some; the assay was immunoSEQ multiplex PCR. The data show tens of thousands of clones, 90% seen once. The source of this sequence is a female donor with multiple sclerosis, enrolled in a pregnancy study. J is TRBJ2-3 and V is TRBV30; a weak D match, TRBD1 (5 bases). The input for sequencing was CD4+ T cells from peripheral blood mononuclear cells, taken in the second trimester of pregnancy. The DNA of the CDR3 is TGTGCCGGACACCCAGCTAGCACAGATACGCAGTATTTT. Translating gives CAGHPASTDTQYF.